The rows below give T cell receptor beta chains drawn from one sample of a study of control samples from healthy donors and cancer patients. Only in-frame clones appear in the TCRdb table, and some are missing; sequencing was by immunoSEQ multiplex PCR. Here the sample spans over 100,000 clones, about nine tenths being singletons. The sample comprised blood. Receptors originate from a man between 40 and 49 years old in good health. The CDR3 runs from the conserved cysteine through the conserved F or W. Fields, in order: J gene, V gene, CDR3 protein.

J gene: TRBJ2-7
V gene: TRBV3-1/TRBV3-2
CDR3 protein: CASSQDTREWPYEQYF

J gene: TRBJ2-5
V gene: TRBV2
CDR3 protein: CASKGGGETQYF

J gene: TRBJ1-1
V gene: TRBV5-8
CDR3 protein: CASSSRGQAGTEAFF

J gene: TRBJ1-1
V gene: TRBV7-6
CDR3 protein: CASSLAGQMNTEAFF

J gene: TRBJ2-4
V gene: TRBV25-1
CDR3 protein: CATTGQLKNIQYF

J gene: TRBJ1-5
V gene: TRBV18
CDR3 protein: CASSLKSNQPQHF

J gene: TRBJ1-3
V gene: TRBV2
CDR3 protein: CASSVRGSGNTIYF

J gene: TRBJ2-2
V gene: TRBV12-5
CDR3 protein: CASGPNPPGSTGTGELFF

J gene: TRBJ1-5
V gene: TRBV10-3
CDR3 protein: CAISTGQGSNQPQHF

J gene: TRBJ1-1
V gene: TRBV29-1
CDR3 protein: CSVQEGRMNTEAFF